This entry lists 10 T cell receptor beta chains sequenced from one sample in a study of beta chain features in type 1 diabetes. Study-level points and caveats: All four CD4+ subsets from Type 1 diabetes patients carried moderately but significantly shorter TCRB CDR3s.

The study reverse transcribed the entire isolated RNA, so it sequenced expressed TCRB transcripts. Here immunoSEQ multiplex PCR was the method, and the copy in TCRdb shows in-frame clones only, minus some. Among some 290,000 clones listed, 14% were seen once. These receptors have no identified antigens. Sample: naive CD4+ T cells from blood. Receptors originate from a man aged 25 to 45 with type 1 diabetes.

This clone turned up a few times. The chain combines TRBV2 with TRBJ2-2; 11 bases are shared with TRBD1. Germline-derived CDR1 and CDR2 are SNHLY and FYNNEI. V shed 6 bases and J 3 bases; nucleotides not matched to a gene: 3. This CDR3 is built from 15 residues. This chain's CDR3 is CASRGQGADTGELFF. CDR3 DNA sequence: TGTGCCAGCAGAGGACAGGGGGCCGACACCGGGGAGCTGTTTTTT. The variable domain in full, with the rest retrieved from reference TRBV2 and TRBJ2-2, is EPEVTQTPSHQVTQMGQEVILRCVPISNHLYFYWYRQILGQKVEFLVSFYNNEISEKSEIFDDQFSVERPDGSNFTLKIRSTKLEDSAMYFCASRGQGADTGELFFGEGSRLTVL.

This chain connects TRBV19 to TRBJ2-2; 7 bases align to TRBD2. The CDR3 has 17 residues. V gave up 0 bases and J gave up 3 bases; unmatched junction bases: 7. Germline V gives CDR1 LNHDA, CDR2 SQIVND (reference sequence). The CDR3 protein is CASSIDRTSEHTGELFF. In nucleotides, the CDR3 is TGTGCCAGTAGTATAGATCGAACTAGCGAACACACCGGGGAGCTGTTTTTT.

The CDR3 loop reads CATSRYGSSGNTIYF. The CDR3 region has the DNA TGTGCCACCAGCAGGTACGGGAGCTCTGGAAACACCATATATTTT. The J gene is TRBJ1-3, the V gene TRBV15; D remains ambiguous. In germline, CDR1 is LNHNV, CDR2 YYDKDF (reference sequence). There are 15 residues in the CDR3. V was clipped by 3 bases and J by 0 bases, with 9 bases between them.

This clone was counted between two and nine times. In nucleotides, the CDR3 is TGCAGCGTTGGAGGACAGAGGTGGGAGACCCAGTACTTC. This translates into CSVGGQRWETQYF. The chain recombines TRBV29-1 with TRBJ2-5; possible D gene TRBD1, 6 bases. Germline CDR1 SQVTM, CDR2 ANQGSEA. The CDR3 runs to 13 residues. V was clipped by 4 bases and J by 5 bases, with 14 bases between them.

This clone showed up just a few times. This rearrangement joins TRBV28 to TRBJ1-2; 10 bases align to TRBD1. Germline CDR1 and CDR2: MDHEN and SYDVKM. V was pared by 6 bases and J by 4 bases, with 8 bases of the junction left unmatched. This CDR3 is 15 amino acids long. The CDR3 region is CASRGPGQGSYGYTF. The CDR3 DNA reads TGTGCCAGCAGGGGTCCGGGACAGGGGAGCTATGGCTACACCTTC.

The CDR3 loop reads CASSLKGADTQYF. The DNA for the CDR3 is TGCGCCAGCAGCCTCAAAGGAGCAGATACGCAGTATTTT. This rearrangement joins TRBV4-3 to TRBJ2-3; the D is unclear. The V end lost 4 bases, the J end lost 4 bases, and 9 bases lay between the germline ends. The CDR3 is made up of 13 amino acids. CDR1 is LGHNA and CDR2 is YSLEER in the germline V gene.

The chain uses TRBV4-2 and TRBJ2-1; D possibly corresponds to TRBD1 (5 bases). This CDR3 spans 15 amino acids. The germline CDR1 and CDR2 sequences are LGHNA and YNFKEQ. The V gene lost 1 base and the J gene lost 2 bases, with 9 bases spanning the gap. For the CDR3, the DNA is TGTGCCAGCAGCCAAGCAGGGAAACCCTACAATGAGCAGTTCTTC. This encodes CASSQAGKPYNEQFF.

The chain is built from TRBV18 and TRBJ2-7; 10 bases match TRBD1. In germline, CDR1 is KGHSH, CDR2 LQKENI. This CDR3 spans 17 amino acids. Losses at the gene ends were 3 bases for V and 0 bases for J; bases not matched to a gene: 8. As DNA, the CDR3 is TGTGCCAGCTCACCGCGGGACAGGGGAATGTCCTCCTACGAGCAGTACTTC. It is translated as CASSPRDRGMSSYEQYF.

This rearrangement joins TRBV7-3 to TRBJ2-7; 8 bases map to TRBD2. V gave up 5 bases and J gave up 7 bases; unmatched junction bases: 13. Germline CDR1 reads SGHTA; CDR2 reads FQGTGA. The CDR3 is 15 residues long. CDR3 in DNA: TGTGCCAGCAGCCTCTCCGGGACTAGGCATGGGGAGCAGTACTTC. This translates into CASSLSGTRHGEQYF. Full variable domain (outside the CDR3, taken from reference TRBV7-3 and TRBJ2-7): GAGVSQTPSNKVTEKGKYVELRCDPISGHTALYWYRQSLGQGPEFLIYFQGTGAADDSGLPNDRFFAVRPEGSVSTLKIQRTERGDSAVYLCASSLSGTRHGEQYFGPGTRLTVT.

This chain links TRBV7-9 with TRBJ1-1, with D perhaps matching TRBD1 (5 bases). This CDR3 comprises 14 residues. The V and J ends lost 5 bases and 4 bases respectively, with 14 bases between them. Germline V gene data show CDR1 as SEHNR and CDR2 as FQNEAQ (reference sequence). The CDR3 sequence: CASSPQGLATEAFF. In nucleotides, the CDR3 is TGTGCCAGCAGCCCGCAGGGTCTCGCCACTGAAGCTTTCTTT.